These 20 T cell receptor beta chains originate from one sample sequenced in a study of shared clonotypes between healthy human individuals. This table comes from immunoSEQ multiplex PCR, and its TCRdb copy is limited to in-frame clones, with some not included. There are roughly 1.5 million clones in the sample; 98% occur only once, and about 0.45% lies in the top ten. The sequenced material came from naive CD4+ T cells sorted from blood. Subset: CD45RA+ positively selected. The origin of the receptors is a man aged 30 to 45 in good health.

The CDR3 DNA sequence: TGTGCCAGCAGCCTAGGGACTAGCGACTACGAGCAGTACTTC. Translation gives CASSLGTSDYEQYF. The chain uses TRBV7-9 and TRBJ2-7, with 10 bases identical to TRBD2. The length of the CDR3 is 14 residues. The J segment lost 3 bases and the V segment lost 5 bases, leaving 4 bases of the junction unmatched. CDR1 and CDR2 (germline): SEHNR, FQNEAQ (reference sequence).

The chain has TRBV30 and TRBJ1-3; D gene unclear. V shed 4 bases and J shed 0 bases, with 7 bases lying between them. Germline-derived CDR1 and CDR2 are GTSNPN and SVGIG (reference sequence). The CDR3 contains 13 residues. In nucleotides, the CDR3 is TGTGCCTGGAACCTTTACTCTGGAAACACCATATATTTT. This codes for CAWNLYSGNTIYF. Looking up the rest from reference TRBV30 and TRBJ1-3 gives the full variable domain: SQTIHQWPATLVQPVGSPLSLECTVEGTSNPNLYWYRQAAGRGLQLLFYSVGIGQISSEVPQNLSASRPQDRQFILSSKKLLLSDSGFYLCAWNLYSGNTIYFGEGSWLTVV.

Notes on this clone: Other nucleotide sequences in the sample specify the same CDR3. The chain is built from TRBV28 and TRBJ1-5; tentative D call: TRBD1 (6 bases). Germline CDR1 reads MDHEN; CDR2 reads SYDVKM. CDR3 size: 13 residues. V was cut by 6 bases and J by 3 bases, with 9 bases left in between. This CDR3 reads CASRPGVNQPQHF. CDR3 sequence (DNA): TGTGCCAGCAGGCCAGGGGTCAATCAGCCCCAGCATTTT.

This clone was picked up one time. This chain joins TRBV28 and TRBJ2-7; D possibly corresponds to TRBD2 (5 bases). CDR3 size: 18 residues. Trimming removed 1 base at V and 3 bases at J, with 22 bases between. From germline, CDR1 is MDHEN and CDR2 SYDVKM. CDR3: CASSLYPIGGRAGYEQYF. The CDR3 DNA sequence: TGTGCCAGCAGTTTATACCCAATCGGCGGGCGGGCAGGCTACGAGCAGTACTTC.

The CDR3 coding sequence is TGCGCCAGCAGCTCGGGACAGTTTTTGGAGAACACCATATATTTT. As protein: CASSSGQFLENTIYF. The chain employs TRBV5-1 and TRBJ1-3; 7 bases align to TRBD1. The CDR3 has 15 amino acids. Germline CDR1 reads SGHRS; CDR2 reads YFSETQ. V was pared by 3 bases and J by 7 bases, with 10 bases of the junction left unmatched.

The V and J genes are TRBV28 and TRBJ2-7; 11 nucleotides match TRBD2. Unmatched junction bases numbered 1, after V lost 3 bases and J lost 0 bases. This CDR3 is 15 amino acids long. From germline, CDR1 is MDHEN and CDR2 SYDVKM. The DNA for the CDR3 is TGTGCCAGCAGTTTTAGCGGGAGGGCCTCCTACGAGCAGTACTTC. As protein: CASSFSGRASYEQYF.

This sequence joins TRBV18 and TRBJ2-5; D is ambiguous. The CDR3 extends over 19 amino acids. Germline CDR1 reads KGHSH; CDR2 reads LQKENI. V was clipped by 3 bases and J by 2 bases, with 25 bases between them. CDR3 sequence: CASSPIRAAGRSEQETQYF. CDR3 nucleotide sequence: TGTGCCAGCTCACCTATCCGAGCTGCAGGACGGAGTGAGCAAGAGACCCAGTACTTC.

The chain employs TRBV10-3 and TRBJ1-1; possibly TRBD1 for D (5 bases). Germline-derived CDR1 and CDR2 are ENHRY and SYGVKD. V was trimmed by 3 bases and J by 1 base, leaving 15 bases between them. This CDR3 is 16 amino acids long. The CDR3 loop reads CAISDLRQPRNTEAFF. CDR3 DNA sequence: TGTGCCATCAGTGACCTAAGACAGCCGCGGAACACTGAAGCTTTCTTT.

V gene TRBV11-2 combines with J gene TRBJ2-2, with 9 bases identical to TRBD2. The CDR3 extends over 15 amino acids. With 4 bases clipped from V and 5 bases from J, the junction kept 5 bases outside the gene matches. CDR1 and CDR2 (germline): SGHAT, FQNNGV. CDR3 residues: CASSSGTSPTGELFF. Here the CDR3 DNA reads TGTGCCAGCAGCTCCGGGACTAGCCCAACCGGGGAGCTGTTTTTT.

The CDR3 region has the DNA TGTGCCAGCAGTCCCTTTGAGGGGAGAGATACGCAGTATTTT. It specifies CASSPFEGRDTQYF. The rearrangement uses TRBV27 and TRBJ2-3; D may correspond to TRBD1 or TRBD2 (5 bases each). V was cut by 5 bases and J by 5 bases, with 14 bases left in between. Per the germline V gene, CDR1 is MNHEY and CDR2 is SMNVEV (reference sequence). The CDR3 contains 14 residues.

The gene calls are TRBV5-5 and TRBJ2-5; D is perhaps TRBD2 (6 bases). The CDR3 consists of 13 residues. Germline assignment: CDR1 SGHKS and CDR2 YYEKEE (reference sequence). Between the trimmed V and J ends, which lost 3 bases and 5 bases, there was a span of 11 bases. Here the CDR3 DNA reads TGTGCCAGCAGCTCCCCAGGGAGGGAGACCCAGTACTTC. Its protein product is CASSSPGRETQYF.

This chain links TRBV14 with TRBJ2-1, with 9 bases that match TRBD2. The J segment lost 6 bases and the V segment lost 8 bases, leaving 8 bases of the junction unmatched. The CDR3 runs to 14 residues. Germline V gives CDR1 SGHDN, CDR2 FVKESK. CDR3 sequence (DNA): TGTGCCAGCGTTAGCGGGAGTGGGGGCAATGAGCAGTTCTTC. Translated: CASVSGSGGNEQFF.

V usage is TRBV5-5 and J usage is TRBJ2-5; D not resolved. The V end was cut by 0 bases, the J end by 5 bases, with 8 bases between. The length of the CDR3 is 13 residues. The germline CDR1 and CDR2 sequences are SGHKS and YYEKEE (reference sequence). This CDR3 reads CASSLDPPETQYF. In DNA, the CDR3 is TGTGCCAGCAGCTTGGACCCACCCGAGACCCAGTACTTC. The whole variable domain, remainder taken from reference TRBV5-5 and TRBJ2-5, is DAGVTQSPTHLIKTRGQQVTLRCSPISGHKSVSWYQQVLGQGPQFIFQYYEKEERGRGNFPDRFSARQFPNYSSELNVNALLLGDSALYLCASSLDPPETQYFGPGTRLLVL.

The chain uses TRBV5-4 and TRBJ1-5, with 7 bases aligning to TRBD1. The CDR3 is 16 residues long. V lost 4 bases to trimming and J lost 5 bases; unmatched junction nucleotides: 12. The germline V gene encodes CDR1 SGHNT and CDR2 YYREEE (reference sequence). CDR3 in DNA: TGTGCCAGCAGCCCTGACGGGGGGGACAGAGATCAGCCCCAGCATTTT. Its translation is CASSPDGGDRDQPQHF.

The V gene is TRBV6-5, the J gene TRBJ2-5; D possibly corresponds to TRBD2 (6 bases). CDR1 is MNHEY and CDR2 is SVGAGI in the germline V gene. Trimming pared 8 bases from V and 5 bases from J, leaving 9 bases between. The CDR3 loop spans 11 amino acids. For the CDR3, the DNA is TGTGCCAGCGGGGGGTGGGAGACCCAGTACTTC. Protein sequence: CASGGWETQYF.

The chain couples TRBV10-3 to TRBJ1-2, with unresolved D. V was clipped by 10 bases and J by 2 bases, with 8 bases between them. Germline CDR1 reads ENHRY; CDR2 reads SYGVKD. CDR3 length: 11 residues. The CDR3 spells CATGYNYGYTF. Written as DNA, the CDR3 is TGTGCCACCGGTTACAACTATGGCTACACCTTC.

The chain joins TRBV7-8 to TRBJ1-2; D remains unclear. The CDR3 spans 13 residues. Germline assignment: CDR1 SGHVS and CDR2 FQNEAQ. Between the trimmed V and J ends, which lost 3 bases and 6 bases, there was a span of 11 bases. The CDR3 protein is CASSFGGINGYTF. CDR3 nucleotides: TGTGCCAGCAGCTTTGGCGGAATAAATGGCTACACCTTC.

The chain uses TRBV10-2 and TRBJ2-7, with unresolved D. CDR3 size: 10 residues. CDR1 is WSHSY and CDR2 is SAAADI in the germline V gene. V was cut by 7 bases and J by 3 bases, with 4 bases left in between. In nucleotides, the CDR3 is TGCGCCAGCAATTTCTACGAGCAGTACTTC. Translation gives CASNFYEQYF.

This rearrangement joins TRBV7-2 to TRBJ2-3; no clear D gene. The CDR3 has 13 residues. V lost 8 bases, J lost 6 bases, and 15 bases lay in between. Looked up from germline, CDR1 is SGHTA and CDR2 is FQGNSA. Here the CDR3 reads CASSPPPRDTQYF. CDR3 nucleotides: TGTGCCAGCTCCCCACCCCCGAGGGATACGCAGTATTTT.

The chain joins TRBV7-9 to TRBJ2-5; D call uncertain. The CDR3 runs 12 residues. Trimming left V 4 bases short and J 5 bases short, with 8 bases between. The germline V gene has CDR1 SEHNR and CDR2 FQNEAQ (reference sequence). The CDR3 reads CASSSGRETQYF. The CDR3 nucleotides read TGTGCCAGCAGCTCCGGTCGGGAGACCCAGTACTTC.